The 32 T cell receptor beta chains in this list originate from one sample, sequenced in a study of cytomegalovirus exposure and HLA in healthy donors. The PCR contained 60 Vbeta and 13 Jbeta primers. Assay used: immunoSEQ multiplex PCR; TCRdb lists only in-frame clones, some missing. The sample consists of about 150,000 clones, around 80% of them appearing once. Material for sequencing was PBMCs. These receptors were obtained from a middle-aged woman in good health and CMV-seronegative.

The V gene is TRBV10-2, the J gene TRBJ1-6; possible D gene TRBD1, 6 bases. Trimming took off 0 bases at V and 7 bases at J, with 10 bases between the two ends. Germline values: CDR1 WSHSY, CDR2 SAAADI. This CDR3 spans 15 amino acids. CDR3 DNA sequence: TGCGCCAGCAGTGAGTCGCTGGGGGCAAATTCACCCCTCCACTTT. Its translation: CASSESLGANSPLHF.

The chain carries TRBV5-1 and TRBJ2-7, with D hard to call. Per the germline V gene, CDR1 is SGHRS and CDR2 is YFSETQ. The CDR3 runs to 15 residues. The V end was cut by 4 bases, the J end by 0 bases, with 14 bases between. CDR3 in amino acids: CASSPRSSNSYEQYF. In nucleotides, the CDR3 is TGCGCCAGCAGCCCAAGGAGTTCAAACTCCTACGAGCAGTACTTC.

The V call is TRBV11-2, the J call TRBJ2-3, with 8 bases that match TRBD1. This CDR3 has 15 amino acids. Germline trimming cut 3 bases from V and 1 base from J; bases unmatched to any gene: 3. Germline V gene lookup returns CDR1 SGHAT and CDR2 FQNNGV. DNA for the CDR3: TGTGCCAGCAGCTTCAGGGGGCTGCGCACAGATACGCAGTATTTT. It encodes CASSFRGLRTDTQYF.

J is TRBJ2-1 and V is TRBV11-1, with 10 bases identical to TRBD2. CDR1 and CDR2 from the germline V gene are SGHAT and FQDESV (reference sequence). The ends lost 1 base at V and 10 bases at J; junction bases unmatched: 10. The CDR3 sequence is 16 residues long. The CDR3 DNA follows: TGTGCCAGCAGCTTAGATGGAGCGGGAGGGCAGGGGGAGCAGTTCTTC. This codes for CASSLDGAGGQGEQFF.

The J gene is TRBJ1-1, the V gene TRBV9, with 10 bases fitting TRBD1. Looked up from germline, CDR1 is SGDLS and CDR2 is YYNGEE. The CDR3 loop spans 14 amino acids. Trimming cost V 5 bases and J 5 bases; bases outside gene matches: 6. CDR3 residues: CASRKGTGETEAFF. As DNA, the CDR3 is TGTGCCAGCAGGAAAGGGACAGGGGAAACTGAAGCTTTCTTT.

CDR3 region: CASSRTVVRTIYF. The CDR3 bases are TGTGCCTCCTCCCGGACAGTGGTCCGCACCATATATTTT. The rearrangement uses TRBV30 and TRBJ1-3; D perhaps matches TRBD1 (6 bases). This CDR3 comprises 13 residues. Trimming removed 7 bases from V and 9 bases from J, with 19 bases in between. Germline CDR1 reads GTSNPN; CDR2 reads SVGIG (reference sequence).

This clone occurred once. The chain employs TRBV19 and TRBJ2-3; 8 nucleotides match TRBD1. The CDR3 covers 16 residues. Germline CDR1 is LNHDA and CDR2 is SQIVND (reference sequence). V lost 5 bases and J lost 5; bases outside the gene matches: 12. The chain's CDR3 is CASSSGGMFRGDTQYF. CDR3 DNA sequence: TGTGCCAGTAGTTCAGGGGGCATGTTTCGTGGAGATACGCAGTATTTT.

The chain has TRBV28 and TRBJ2-3; D not certain. The CDR3 covers 15 residues. CDR1 is MDHEN and CDR2 is SYDVKM in the germline V gene. V lost 1 base, J lost 2 bases, and 10 bases lay in between. The CDR3 DNA follows: TGTGCCAGCAGTTTATCCCTGGGCTCCACAGATACGCAGTATTTT. Its translation: CASSLSLGSTDTQYF.

V and J are TRBV5-5 and TRBJ2-5, with 7 nucleotides matching TRBD2. CDR1 and CDR2 (germline): SGHKS, YYEKEE (reference sequence). The CDR3 consists of 13 residues. V lost 4 bases and J lost 1; bases outside the gene matches: 1. CDR3 DNA: TGTGCCAGCAGCCGGACTAGCCAAGAGACCCAGTACTTC. It translates to CASSRTSQETQYF.

This clone was picked up a small number of times. The chain couples TRBV7-3 to TRBJ2-1; 8 positions match TRBD1. V shed 1 base and J 4 bases; nucleotides not matched to a gene: 0. The CDR3 sequence is 14 residues long. CDR1 is SGHTA, CDR2 FQGTGA, per germline. The CDR3 reads CASSLRQGYNEQFF. CDR3 DNA sequence: TGTGCCAGCAGCTTAAGACAGGGGTACAATGAGCAGTTCTTC.

This chain links TRBV29-1 with TRBJ2-5; 10 bases map to TRBD2. Trimming cost V 3 bases and J 4 bases; bases outside gene matches: 8. Germline values: CDR1 SQVTM, CDR2 ANQGSEA. The CDR3 runs 15 residues. The CDR3 DNA reads TGCAGCGTTGATGAGCGGGAGGGCGGTCGAGAGACCCAGTACTTC. Translated, it gives CSVDEREGGRETQYF.

DNA for the CDR3: TGTGCCAGCAGCTTGACAGCGGGGACCTACGAGCAGTACTTC. Translating it yields CASSLTAGTYEQYF. The chain carries TRBV5-8 and TRBJ2-7; TRBD2 matches 7 bases. Per germline, CDR1 SGHTS and CDR2 YDEGEE. The CDR3 has 14 residues. V was clipped by 1 base and J by 2 bases; unmatched bases: 3.

The chain has TRBV7-3 and TRBJ2-3; TRBD1 matches at 8 bases. Germline V gene lookup returns CDR1 SGHTA and CDR2 FQGTGA. The CDR3 sequence is 14 residues long. After removal of 2 bases from V and 6 bases from J, the junction contained 4 bases not matched to a gene. CDR3 protein: CASSLGTGPDTQYF. Here the CDR3 DNA reads TGTGCCAGCAGCTTAGGGACAGGCCCCGATACGCAGTATTTT.

The DNA for the CDR3 is TGTGCCAGCAGCTCTAGGACAGGGCAAGTTCACGAGCAGTACTTC. This sequence encodes CASSSRTGQVHEQYF. The V and J genes are TRBV7-9 and TRBJ2-5; 8 bases map to TRBD1. The J call may be in error: the DNA end matches TRBJ2-7 better. CDR1 SEHNR and CDR2 FQNEAQ come from the germline V gene (reference sequence). The CDR3 covers 15 residues.

The chain's CDR3 is CASSLVLAGGTQYF. The CDR3 nucleotides read TGCGCCAGCAGCTTGGTCTTAGCGGGGGGGACCCAGTACTTC. The rearrangement uses TRBV5-1 and TRBJ2-5; 10 positions match TRBD2. The CDR3 consists of 14 residues. V lost 0 bases to trimming and J lost 7 bases; unmatched junction nucleotides: 3. Germline CDR1 reads SGHRS; CDR2 reads YFSETQ.

The chain couples TRBV7-3 to TRBJ2-7; possibly TRBD2 for D (5 bases). CDR3 size: 13 residues. Germline loops: CDR1 SGHTA, CDR2 FQGTGA. Trimming took 2 bases from V and 4 from J, leaving 9 bases between them. The CDR3 sequence: CASSLGETYEQYF. The CDR3 DNA follows: TGTGCCAGCAGCTTAGGGGAGACTTACGAGCAGTACTTC.

V gene TRBV7-2 combines with J gene TRBJ2-7; 7 positions match TRBD1. This CDR3 region has 16 residues. The trim removed 3 bases at V and 2 bases at J, leaving 10 bases unmatched. CDR1 and CDR2 (germline): SGHTA, FQGNSA. The CDR3 DNA is TGTGCCAGCAGCTTGGGACATTATACAGGGGCCTACGAGCAGTACTTC. Protein sequence: CASSLGHYTGAYEQYF.

This clone was detected only once. The rearrangement uses TRBV9 and TRBJ2-5; D uncertain. Trimming pared 0 bases from V and 0 bases from J, leaving 6 bases between. In germline, CDR1 is SGDLS, CDR2 YYNGEE. The CDR3 consists of 14 residues. This chain's CDR3 is CASSVGLDQETQYF. The CDR3 region has the DNA TGTGCCAGCAGCGTAGGGCTAGACCAAGAGACCCAGTACTTC. Looking up the rest from reference TRBV9 and TRBJ2-5 gives the full variable domain: DSGVTQTPKHLITATGQRVTLRCSPRSGDLSVYWYQQSLDQGLQFLIQYYNGEERAKGNILERFSAQQFPDLHSELNLSSLELGDSALYFCASSVGLDQETQYFGPGTRLLVL.

This sequence joins TRBV25-1 and TRBJ2-7; perhaps TRBD2 as D (5 bases). Trimming cost V 4 bases and J 0 bases, with 7 bases left between them. CDR3 length: 13 amino acids. Germline CDR1 MGHDK, CDR2 SYGVNS. The CDR3 spells CASSADYSYEQYF. The CDR3 nucleotides read TGTGCCAGCAGTGCCGACTACTCCTACGAGCAGTACTTC.

The J gene is TRBJ1-3, the V gene TRBV7-9; D unclear. CDR1 is SEHNR and CDR2 is FQNEAQ in the germline V gene (reference sequence). The ends were cut back, 5 bases at V and 2 bases at J, with 16 bases in the middle. This CDR3 comprises 16 residues. The CDR3 reads CASSGWASNAGNTIYF. In DNA, the CDR3 is TGTGCCAGCAGCGGGTGGGCCAGCAACGCTGGAAACACCATATATTTT.

The table lists this clone with a count of one. The V gene is TRBV29-1, the J gene TRBJ2-5, with 10 bases matching TRBD2. Germline loops: CDR1 SQVTM, CDR2 ANQGSEA. The length of the CDR3 is 16 residues. Trimming removed 0 bases from V and 2 bases from J; junction bases left unmatched: 6. The CDR3 coding sequence is TGCAGCGTTGAAGATAAACTAGCGGGAATACAAGAGACCCAGTACTTC. This sequence encodes CSVEDKLAGIQETQYF.

The chain uses TRBV4-3 and TRBJ2-7; 11 bases are shared with TRBD2. The germline gives CDR1 LGHNA, CDR2 YSLEER. This CDR3 comprises 18 residues. V lost 0 bases and J lost 1; bases outside the gene matches: 8. The CDR3, as DNA: TGCGCCAGCAGCCAAGAGCTTCTCATAGCGGGAGGGTCCTACGAGCAGTACTTC. Amino acids: CASSQELLIAGGSYEQYF.

The rearrangement joins TRBV30 to TRBJ1-2, with D possibly matching TRBD1 (6 bases). This CDR3 is 13 amino acids long. V lost 4 bases and J 3 bases, leaving 12 bases between the germline ends. CDR1 and CDR2 from the germline V gene are GTSNPN and SVGIG (reference sequence). The CDR3 DNA sequence: TGTGCCTGGACAGGGGCGTCGGACTATGGCTACACCTTC. This gives the protein CAWTGASDYGYTF.

The chain uses TRBV28 and TRBJ2-3, with TRBD2 identical over 10 bases. Germline V lookup: CDR1 MDHEN, CDR2 SYDVKM. With 7 bases clipped from V and 0 bases from J, the junction kept 7 bases outside the gene matches. This CDR3 is built from 16 residues. The CDR3 region is CASTYSGGRSTDTQYF. Here the CDR3 DNA reads TGTGCCAGCACTTATAGCGGGGGGCGTAGCACAGATACGCAGTATTTT.

This clone appeared a few times. The chain has TRBV2 and TRBJ2-3; 13 positions agree with TRBD2. With V trimmed by 6 bases and J by 2 bases, 5 bases remained unmatched. The CDR3 loop spans 16 amino acids. Germline CDR1 and CDR2: SNHLY and FYNNEI. As DNA, the CDR3 is TGTGCCAGCAGAGATGGGACTAGCGGGGTCACAGATACGCAGTATTTT. This translates into CASRDGTSGVTDTQYF.

A remark on this clone: One end of the junction varies from germline; a read error may be responsible. This chain uses TRBV7-7 with TRBJ2-3, with TRBD1 identical over 7 bases. The germline gives CDR1 SSHAT, CDR2 FNYEAQ (reference sequence). This CDR3 has 16 amino acids. This CDR3 reads CASSLAPLTGDPTQYF. CDR3 DNA sequence: TGTGCTAGCAGCTTAGCACCTCTCACAGGGGACCCTACGCAGTATTTT.

The chain recombines TRBV7-6 with TRBJ1-1; 9 nucleotides match TRBD1. J was trimmed by 0 bases and V by 6 bases; bases with no gene match: 8. The CDR3 length is 16 residues. The germline V gene encodes CDR1 SGHVS and CDR2 FNYEAQ. The CDR3 sequence: CASSREGQGMNTEAFF. The CDR3 DNA reads TGTGCCAGCAGTCGAGAGGGACAGGGTATGAACACTGAAGCTTTCTTT.

This chain joins TRBV10-1 and TRBJ2-7, with 7 positions matching TRBD1. V was clipped by 9 bases and J by 2 bases; unmatched bases: 10. Germline V gene sequence: CDR1 WNHNN, CDR2 SYGVQD (reference sequence). The CDR3 totals 14 residues. Here the CDR3 reads CARKRDSRPYEQYF. The CDR3 DNA is TGCGCCAGAAAGAGGGACAGCCGCCCCTACGAGCAGTACTTC.

V usage is TRBV18 and J usage is TRBJ2-7; 7 nucleotides agree with TRBD2. Germline V gene data show CDR1 as KGHSH and CDR2 as LQKENI. V was clipped by 0 bases and J by 4 bases; unmatched bases: 6. The CDR3 is 15 residues long. CDR3 in amino acids: CASSPPEAGWYEQYF. For the CDR3, the DNA is TGTGCCAGCTCACCACCAGAAGCGGGATGGTACGAGCAGTACTTC.

The chain uses TRBV6-1 and TRBJ1-4; no definite D call. The CDR3 covers 12 residues. V lost 8 bases to trimming and J lost 8 bases, with 12 bases between them. Germline CDR1 is MNHNS and CDR2 is SASEGT. CDR3 nucleotides: TGTGCCAGCCTAGCCCTACGGGAAAAACTGTTTTTT. Translation: CASLALREKLFF.

This rearrangement joins TRBV27 to TRBJ1-1; D is perhaps TRBD1 (6 bases). Trimming removed 5 bases at V and 1 base at J, with 26 bases between. The CDR3 has 19 amino acids. Germline V gene sequence: CDR1 MNHEY, CDR2 SMNVEV (reference sequence). As DNA, the CDR3 is TGTGCCAGCAGTCCCAATCCTACGCGACCGGGACATCAGAACACTGAAGCTTTCTTT. This encodes CASSPNPTRPGHQNTEAFF.

The chain uses TRBV10-1 and TRBJ2-7; 10 nucleotides match TRBD1. The CDR3 runs 15 residues. CDR1 is WNHNN, CDR2 SYGVQD, per germline (reference sequence). Trimming removed 6 bases from V and 3 bases from J; junction bases left unmatched: 8. As DNA, the CDR3 is TGCGCCAGCAGGCAGGGGACAGGGGCTTTCTACGAGCAGTACTTC. Its translation is CASRQGTGAFYEQYF.